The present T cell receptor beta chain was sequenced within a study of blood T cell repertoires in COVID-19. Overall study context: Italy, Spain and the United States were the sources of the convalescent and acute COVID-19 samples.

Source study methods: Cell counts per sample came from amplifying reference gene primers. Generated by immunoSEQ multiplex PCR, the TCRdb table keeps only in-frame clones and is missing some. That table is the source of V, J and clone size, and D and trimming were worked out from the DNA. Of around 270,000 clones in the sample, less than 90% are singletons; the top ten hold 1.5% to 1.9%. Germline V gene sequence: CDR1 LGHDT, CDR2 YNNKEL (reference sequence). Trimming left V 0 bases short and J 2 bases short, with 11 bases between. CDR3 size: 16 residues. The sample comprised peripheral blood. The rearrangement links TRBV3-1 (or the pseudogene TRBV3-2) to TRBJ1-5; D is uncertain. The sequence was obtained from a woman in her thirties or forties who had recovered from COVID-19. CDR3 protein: CASSQDLGSGNQPQHF. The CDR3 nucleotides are TGTGCCAGCAGCCAAGATCTAGGTTCCGGCAATCAGCCCCAGCATTTT.